These 3 T cell receptor beta chains share one sample of origin, sequenced in a study of T cells after yellow fever vaccination. TCRdb ran MiXCR on the 5' RACE reads and lists one entry per CDR3 protein. The data show tens of thousands of distinct CDR3 sequences, around 3.4% seen once. Sequenced here: PBMCs, either bulk or a sorted T-cell subset (CD4+, CD8+, memory, or dextramer-sorted; not recorded which), sampled roughly 47 days after the first yellow fever vaccination. Receptors originate from a man aged 18 to 30 who received the YFV17D yellow fever vaccine.

This clonotype was observed many times. This chain joins TRBV28 and TRBJ1-5, with D maybe TRBD1 (6 bases). Trimming left V 6 bases short and J 4 bases short, with 22 bases between. Germline-derived CDR1 and CDR2 are MDHEN and SYDVKM. The CDR3 loop spans 17 amino acids. CDR3 sequence reads: CASSSPRGHLRNQPQHF. DNA of the CDR3: TGTGCCAGCAGCTCACCCAGGGGTCACCTCAGAAATCAGCCCCAGCATTTT.

At least ten counts were recorded for this clonotype. This chain joins TRBV14 and TRBJ2-7; D remains ambiguous. Germline CDR1 is SGHDN and CDR2 is FVKESK. The CDR3 length is 15 residues. V was clipped by 1 base and J by 0 bases, with 10 bases between them. The CDR3 bases are TGTGCCAGCAGCCAAGCCCTGGTCACCTCCTACGAGCAGTACTTC. Its translation: CASSQALVTSYEQYF.

This clonotype was counted ten times or more. The rearrangement uses TRBV6-2 or TRBV6-3 and TRBJ1-1; a possible D gene is TRBD1 (5 bases). The CDR3 runs to 18 residues. Between the trimmed V and J ends, which lost 7 bases and 3 bases, there was a span of 27 bases. Germline V gives CDR1 MNHEY, CDR2 SVGEGT. CDR3: CASTIARMTNRIDTEAFF. CDR3 in DNA: TGTGCCAGCACTATAGCCCGCATGACTAACAGGATCGACACTGAAGCTTTCTTT.